This T cell receptor (beta chain) comes out of a study of memory CD4+ T cells and cytomegalovirus serostatus. This CDR3 has 14 residues. V dropped 2 bases and J dropped 4; count of bases not matched to a gene: 4. The germline V gene has CDR1 SGHRS and CDR2 YFSETQ. The sort gate was single viable CD3+CD4+CD8-CD45RO+ cells for memory CD4+ T cells. Study processing details: After removing out-of-frame reads, 2,204,828 distinct TCRbeta sequences remained. Produced via immunoSEQ multiplex PCR; TCRdb's table is partial and in-frame only. V, J and clone size are those of that table, while D and trimming were read from the DNA. This table has approximately 56,000 clones, over 80% appearing once.

Sequenced sample: memory CD4+ T cells from blood. This TCR derives from an adult in good health and CMV-seronegative. The rearrangement joins TRBV5-1 to TRBJ2-7; 9 positions match TRBD2. CDR3 bases: TGCGCCAGCAGCTTAGCGGGGGGCCAGTACGAGCAGTACTTC. Amino acid sequence: CASSLAGGQYEQYF.